This is a list of T cell receptor beta chains from one sample in a study of blood T cell repertoires in COVID-19. Only in-frame clones appear in the TCRdb table, and some are missing; sequencing was by immunoSEQ multiplex PCR. The data contain more than 150,000 clones, about four fifths of them singletons. The sequenced sample consisted of peripheral blood. The receptors were sampled from a woman older than 75 with acute or convalescent COVID-19. Both conserved end residues are part of each CDR3.

TRBJ1-1 TRBV27 CASSEGQGMNTEAFF
TRBJ2-5 TRBV24-1 CATSPGGAASETQYF
TRBJ2-2 TRBV10-1 CASSRSQGRGELFF
TRBJ2-5 TRBV5-4 CASRLDPSGVLPPDETQYF
TRBJ1-1 TRBV25-1 CASSDGRGAEAFF
TRBJ2-6 TRBV28 CASSLGGVGANVLTF
TRBJ1-4 TRBV3-1/TRBV3-2 CASSQGGRGLLFF
TRBJ2-1 TRBV6-1 CASSERAQGANEQFF
TRBJ1-1 TRBV6-5 CASSSIMTAMNTEAFF
TRBJ2-5 TRBV4-1 CASSPRREQTQYF
TRBJ1-5 TRBV21-1 CASSRGPGQKNQPQHF